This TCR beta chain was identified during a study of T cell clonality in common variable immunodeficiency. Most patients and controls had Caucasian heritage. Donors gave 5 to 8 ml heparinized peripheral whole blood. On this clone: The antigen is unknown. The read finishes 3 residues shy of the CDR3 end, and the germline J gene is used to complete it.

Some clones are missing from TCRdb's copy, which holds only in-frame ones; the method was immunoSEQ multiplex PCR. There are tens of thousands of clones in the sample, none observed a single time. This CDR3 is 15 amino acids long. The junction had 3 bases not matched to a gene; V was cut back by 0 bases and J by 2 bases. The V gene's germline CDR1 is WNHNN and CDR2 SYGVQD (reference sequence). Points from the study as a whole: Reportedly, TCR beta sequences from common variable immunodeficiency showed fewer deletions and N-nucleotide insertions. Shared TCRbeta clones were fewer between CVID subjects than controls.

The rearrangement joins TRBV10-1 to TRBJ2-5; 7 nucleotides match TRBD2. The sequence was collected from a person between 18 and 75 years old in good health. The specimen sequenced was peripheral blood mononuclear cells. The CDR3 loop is CASSESRAGQETQYF. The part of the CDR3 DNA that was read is TGCGCCAGCAGTGAGTCGAGAGCGGGACAAGAGACC.